Given below is one T cell receptor (beta chain) in context. Its antigen remains unidentified. The extraction recovered at least 5 micrograms of total RNA per sample. This entry comes from a study of blood T cells in healthy people across ages. General study findings and limits: Long-lived and aged donors differed, with more naive CD4+ cells and higher diversity in the long-lived. Estimated diversity, derived from one million T cells, was regarded as an underestimate.

The CDR3 consists of 16 residues. V lost 5 bases to trimming and J lost 0 bases, with 15 bases between them. Germline assignment: CDR1 SGHAT and CDR2 FQNNGV. Using a J-beta primer mix together with a sample-barcoded 5' primer, a second PCR was run for 7 to 11 cycles. Each cDNA molecule, via a template-switch adaptor with 12 random nucleotides, was tagged. TCRdb called the 5' RACE reads again in MiXCR, with one record for every CDR3 protein. The repertoire holds 650,000 to 800,000 distinct CDR3 sequences, with 40% to 50% as singletons. The clonotype originates from a man in his 60s in good health. Input material: blood. The rearrangement uses TRBV11-2 and TRBJ2-3; no definite D call. CDR3 nucleotide sequence: TGTGCCAGCAGCCCGGATCTAGGAGTGAGCACAGATACGCAGTATTTT. Translated, it gives CASSPDLGVSTDTQYF.